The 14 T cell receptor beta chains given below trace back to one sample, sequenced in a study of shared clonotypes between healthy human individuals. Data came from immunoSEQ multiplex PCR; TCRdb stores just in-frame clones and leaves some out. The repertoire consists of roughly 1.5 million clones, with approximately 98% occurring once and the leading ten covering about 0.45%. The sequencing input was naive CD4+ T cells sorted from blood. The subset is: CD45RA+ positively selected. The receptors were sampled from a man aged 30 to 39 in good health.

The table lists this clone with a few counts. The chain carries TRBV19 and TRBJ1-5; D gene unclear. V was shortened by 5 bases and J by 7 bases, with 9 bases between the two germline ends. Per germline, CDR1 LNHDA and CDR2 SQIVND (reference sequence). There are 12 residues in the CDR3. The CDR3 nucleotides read TGTGCCAGTAGTGTCCAGCTACAGCCCCAGCATTTT. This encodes CASSVQLQPQHF.

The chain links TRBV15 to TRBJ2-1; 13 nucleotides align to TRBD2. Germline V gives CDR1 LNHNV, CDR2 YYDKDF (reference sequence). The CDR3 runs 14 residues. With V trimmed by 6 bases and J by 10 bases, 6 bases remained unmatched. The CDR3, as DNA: TGTGCCACCAGGACGGGACTAGCGGGACAAGAGCAGTTCTTC. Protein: CATRTGLAGQEQFF.

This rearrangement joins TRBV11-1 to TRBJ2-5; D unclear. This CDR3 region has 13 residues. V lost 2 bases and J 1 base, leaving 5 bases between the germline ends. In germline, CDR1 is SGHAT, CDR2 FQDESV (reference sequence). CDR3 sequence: CASSLLSQETQYF. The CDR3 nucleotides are TGTGCCAGCAGCTTACTATCCCAAGAGACCCAGTACTTC.

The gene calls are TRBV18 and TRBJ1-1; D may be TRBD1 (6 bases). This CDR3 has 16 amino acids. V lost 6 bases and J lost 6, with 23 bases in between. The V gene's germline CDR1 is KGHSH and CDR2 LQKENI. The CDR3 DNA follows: TGTGCCAGCTCCCCTACTCAAACAGGGAAAGGATCTGAAGCTTTCTTT. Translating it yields CASSPTQTGKGSEAFF.

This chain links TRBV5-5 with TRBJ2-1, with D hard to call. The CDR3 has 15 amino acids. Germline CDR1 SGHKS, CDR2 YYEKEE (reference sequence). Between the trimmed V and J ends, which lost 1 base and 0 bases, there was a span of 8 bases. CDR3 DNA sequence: TGTGCCAGCAGCTTGACGGCAAGCTCCTACAATGAGCAGTTCTTC. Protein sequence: CASSLTASSYNEQFF.

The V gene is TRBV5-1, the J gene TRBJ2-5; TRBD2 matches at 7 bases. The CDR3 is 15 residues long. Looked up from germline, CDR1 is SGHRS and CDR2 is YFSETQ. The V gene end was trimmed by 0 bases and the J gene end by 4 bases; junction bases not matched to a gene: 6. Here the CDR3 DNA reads TGCGCCAGCAGCTTGGGGGGACTAAAGTTAGAGACCCAGTACTTC. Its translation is CASSLGGLKLETQYF.

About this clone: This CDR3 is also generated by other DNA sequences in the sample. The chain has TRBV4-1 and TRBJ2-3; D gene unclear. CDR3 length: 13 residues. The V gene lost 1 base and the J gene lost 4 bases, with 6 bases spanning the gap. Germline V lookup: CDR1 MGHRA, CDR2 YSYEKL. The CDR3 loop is CASSQGPADTQYF. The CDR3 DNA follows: TGCGCCAGCAGCCAAGGCCCGGCAGATACGCAGTATTTT.

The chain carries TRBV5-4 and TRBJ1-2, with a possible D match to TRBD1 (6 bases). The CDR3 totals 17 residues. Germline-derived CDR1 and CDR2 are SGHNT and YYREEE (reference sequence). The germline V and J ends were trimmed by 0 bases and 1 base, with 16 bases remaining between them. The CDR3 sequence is CASSLETYRASNYGYTF. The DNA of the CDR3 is TGTGCCAGCAGCTTGGAAACTTACAGGGCCAGTAACTATGGCTACACCTTC.

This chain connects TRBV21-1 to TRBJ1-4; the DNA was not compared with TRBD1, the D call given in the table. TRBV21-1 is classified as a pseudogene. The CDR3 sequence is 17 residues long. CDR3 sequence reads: CASSSPTGVITNEKLFF. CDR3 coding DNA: TGTGCCAGCAGCTCACCAACAGGGGTTATCACTAATGAAAAACTGTTTTTT.

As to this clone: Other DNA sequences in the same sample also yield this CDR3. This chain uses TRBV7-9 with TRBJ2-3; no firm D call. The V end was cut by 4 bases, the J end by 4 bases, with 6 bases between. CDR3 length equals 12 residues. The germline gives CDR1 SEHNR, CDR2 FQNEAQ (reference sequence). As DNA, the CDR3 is TGTGCCAGCAGCTCAGTGGCAGATACGCAGTATTTT. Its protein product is CASSSVADTQYF.

The CDR3 region is CASSQETYAGQPQHF. The CDR3 nucleotides are TGTGCCAGCAGCCAAGAGACCTACGCGGGCCAGCCCCAGCATTTT. This chain links TRBV14 with TRBJ1-5; no firm D call. CDR3 length equals 15 residues. V lost 0 bases and J lost 7, with 13 bases in between. Germline CDR1 reads SGHDN; CDR2 reads FVKESK. Using reference TRBV14 and TRBJ1-5 for the parts outside the CDR3, the full variable domain is EAGVTQFPSHSVIEKGQTVTLRCDPISGHDNLYWYRRVMGKEIKFLLHFVKESKQDESGMPNNRFLAERTGGTYSTLKVQPAELEDSGVYFCASSQETYAGQPQHFGDGTRLSIL.

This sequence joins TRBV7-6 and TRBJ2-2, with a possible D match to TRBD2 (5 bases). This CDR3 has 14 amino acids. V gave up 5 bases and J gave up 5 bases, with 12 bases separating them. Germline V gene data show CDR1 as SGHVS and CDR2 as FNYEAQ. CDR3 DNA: TGTGCCAGCAGCACGCAACTAGGGACCGGGGAGCTGTTTTTT. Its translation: CASSTQLGTGELFF.

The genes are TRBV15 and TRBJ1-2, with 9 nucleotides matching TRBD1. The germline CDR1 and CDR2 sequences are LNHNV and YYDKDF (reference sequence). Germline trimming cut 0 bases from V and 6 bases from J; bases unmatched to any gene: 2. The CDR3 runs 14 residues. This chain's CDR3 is CATSRDRTGDGYTF. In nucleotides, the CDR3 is TGTGCCACCAGCAGAGATCGGACAGGGGATGGCTACACCTTC.

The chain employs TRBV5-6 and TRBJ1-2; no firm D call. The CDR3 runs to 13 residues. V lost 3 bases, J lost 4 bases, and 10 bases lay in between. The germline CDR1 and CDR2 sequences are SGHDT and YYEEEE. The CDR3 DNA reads TGTGCCAGCAGCTGGAACAGCTTCTATGGCTACACCTTC. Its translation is CASSWNSFYGYTF.